Below are 21 T cell receptor beta chains sequenced from a single sample in a study of shared clonotypes between healthy human individuals. TCRdb keeps only in-frame clones here, not all; method: immunoSEQ multiplex PCR. The data show under 2,000,000 clones, about 95% seen once. Naive CD8 isolation took CD45RO-negative cells positively selected for CCR7 and excluded terminally differentiated effector memory CD45RA+ cells. Input material: naive CD8+ T cells sorted from blood. Receptor source: a man between 18 and 29 years old in good health.

V gene TRBV20-1 combines with J gene TRBJ2-1, with D hard to call. This CDR3 is 11 amino acids long. Trimming stripped 6 bases from V and 4 bases from J, with 7 bases between. Germline V gene lookup returns CDR1 DFQATT and CDR2 SNEGSKA (reference sequence). The CDR3 DNA sequence: TGCAGTGCGTTTGAATACAATGAGCAGTTCTTC. Translating it yields CSAFEYNEQFF.

The rearrangement links TRBV5-1 to TRBJ1-1; 8 positions match TRBD1. V was clipped by 4 bases and J by 1 base; unmatched bases: 9. The CDR3 is 16 residues long. Germline V CDR1 and CDR2: SGHRS, YFSETQ. CDR3 in DNA: TGCGCCAGCAGCACGGACAGGGCCTATGCGAACACTGAAGCTTTCTTT. Its translation is CASSTDRAYANTEAFF.

The J gene is TRBJ2-4, the V gene TRBV19; possibly TRBD1 or TRBD2 for D (6 bases each). The CDR3 has 15 residues. V was cut by 1 base and J by 8 bases, with 15 bases left in between. The germline V gene has CDR1 LNHDA and CDR2 SQIVND (reference sequence). The CDR3 reads CASSIVGGSKDIQYF. CDR3 bases: TGTGCCAGTAGTATAGTAGGGGGGAGTAAGGACATTCAGTACTTC. Using reference TRBV19 and TRBJ2-4 for the parts outside the CDR3, the full variable domain is DGGITQSPKYLFRKEGQNVTLSCEQNLNHDAMYWYRQDPGQGLRLIYYSQIVNDFQKGDIAEGYSVSREKKESFPLTVTSAQKNPTAFYLCASSIVGGSKDIQYFGAGTRLSVL.

This sequence joins TRBV4-3 and TRBJ2-5, with 13 bases identical to TRBD2. The ends lost 1 base at V and 4 bases at J; junction bases unmatched: 12. CDR3 length: 19 amino acids. CDR1 is LGHNA and CDR2 is YSLEER in the germline V gene. CDR3 region: CASSQVYGTSGRGVETQYF. DNA of the CDR3: TGCGCCAGCAGCCAAGTATACGGAACTAGCGGGAGGGGTGTAGAGACCCAGTACTTC.

Details on this clone: Distinct nucleotide sequences in the sample also encode this CDR3. V usage is TRBV6-5 and J usage is TRBJ1-1, with D tentatively TRBD1 (6 bases). CDR1 is MNHEY, CDR2 SVGAGI, per germline. The CDR3 has 14 amino acids. V shed 0 bases and J shed 3 bases, with 8 bases lying between them. The CDR3 protein is CASSYSRGYTEAFF. For the CDR3, the DNA is TGTGCCAGCAGTTACTCGAGGGGGTACACTGAAGCTTTCTTT.

V gene TRBV2 combines with J gene TRBJ1-1; D is unresolved. The V gene's germline CDR1 is SNHLY and CDR2 FYNNEI. The CDR3 contains 16 residues. V was pared by 10 bases and J by 0 bases, with 21 bases between. For the CDR3, the DNA is TGTGCCATTTCCGACTGGGGAGATGGCTTGAACACTGAAGCTTTCTTT. Encoded protein: CAISDWGDGLNTEAFF.

The chain has TRBV7-9 and TRBJ1-1, with D hard to call. V was pared by 3 bases and J by 11 bases, with 7 bases between. This CDR3 is 10 amino acids long. The germline CDR1 and CDR2 sequences are SEHNR and FQNEAQ (reference sequence). The CDR3 region has the DNA TGTGCCAGCAGCTTTCTGGAGGCTTTCTTT. It yields the protein CASSFLEAFF.

The genes are TRBV7-9 and TRBJ2-5; no firm D call. Between the trimmed V and J ends, which lost 2 bases and 5 bases, there was a span of 6 bases. The CDR3 covers 12 residues. Germline V CDR1 and CDR2: SEHNR, FQNEAQ (reference sequence). Written as DNA, the CDR3 is TGTGCCAGCAGCTTACCTTTGGAGACCCAGTACTTC. It codes for CASSLPLETQYF. Based on the CDR3 plus reference TRBV7-9 and TRBJ2-5, the full variable domain is DTGVSQNPRHKITKRGQNVTFRCDPISEHNRLYWYRQTLGQGPEFLTYFQNEAQLEKSRLLSDRFSAERPKGSFSTLEIQRTEQGDSAMYLCASSLPLETQYFGPGTRLLVL.

This clone was seen once. The sample has other DNA sequences that encode this CDR3 too. The rearrangement links TRBV6-1 to TRBJ2-1; the D gene could be TRBD1 or TRBD2 (5 bases each). Between the trimmed V and J ends, which lost 4 bases and 1 base, there was a span of 11 bases. Germline CDR1 reads MNHNS; CDR2 reads SASEGT. This CDR3 spans 15 amino acids. This CDR3 is CASSVSGTSYNEQFF. CDR3 nucleotides: TGTGCCAGCAGTGTGTCAGGGACGTCCTACAATGAGCAGTTCTTC.

On this clone itself: At one of its ends the junction is not consistent with the germline gene, which may arise from a read error. CDR3 loop: CASSQELFGETQYF. CDR3 sequence (DNA): TGTGCCAGCAGTCAAGAGTTGTTCGGAGAGACCCAGTACTTC. This chain links TRBV14 with TRBJ2-5, with D unresolved. CDR3 length: 14 residues. Germline V gene lookup returns CDR1 SGHDN and CDR2 FVKESK.

The chain uses TRBV19 and TRBJ1-5, with a possible D match to TRBD1 (5 bases). The germline V gene encodes CDR1 LNHDA and CDR2 SQIVND (reference sequence). The V and J ends lost 5 bases and 8 bases respectively, with 13 bases between them. This CDR3 comprises 13 residues. The CDR3 reads CASSAQGFEPQHF. CDR3 nucleotide sequence: TGTGCCAGTAGTGCGCAGGGTTTTGAGCCCCAGCATTTT.

This sequence joins TRBV29-1 and TRBJ2-5; TRBD2 agrees at 7 bases. Germline trimming cut 7 bases from V and 2 bases from J; bases unmatched to any gene: 10. In germline, CDR1 is SQVTM, CDR2 ANQGSEA. CDR3 length: 14 residues. The CDR3 reads CSALGGVLQETQYF. The CDR3 DNA reads as TGCAGCGCCTTGGGGGGGGTACTGCAAGAGACCCAGTACTTC.

CDR3 sequence reads: CASSLAPGQGVSYEQYF. In DNA form, the CDR3 reads TGCGCCAGCAGCTTGGCCCCGGGACAGGGGGTCTCCTACGAGCAGTACTTC. The chain has TRBV5-1 and TRBJ2-7; 11 nucleotides agree with TRBD1. Germline-derived CDR1 and CDR2 are SGHRS and YFSETQ. The CDR3 has 17 residues. V trimming: 0 bases; J trimming: 0 bases; junction bases outside the gene matches: 5.

The chain combines TRBV6-6 with TRBJ2-3; 7 nucleotides agree with TRBD1. V was clipped by 7 bases and J by 0 bases; unmatched bases: 7. The CDR3 is made up of 15 amino acids. Germline CDR1 MNHNY, CDR2 SVGAGI (reference sequence). The CDR3 loop reads CASTHGTASTDTQYF. CDR3 nucleotides: TGTGCCAGCACCCATGGGACAGCAAGCACAGATACGCAGTATTTT.

This chain joins TRBV9 and TRBJ2-5, with D unclear. The CDR3 is 15 residues long. V gave up 4 bases and J gave up 2 bases, with 15 bases separating them. Germline CDR1 reads SGDLS; CDR2 reads YYNGEE. The CDR3 DNA is TGTGCCAGCAGCCCTCCCCCGGATACACAAGAGACCCAGTACTTC. This codes for CASSPPPDTQETQYF.

This chain links TRBV7-8 with TRBJ2-7, with D perhaps TRBD2 (6 bases). The CDR3 extends over 15 amino acids. Looked up from germline, CDR1 is SGHVS and CDR2 is FQNEAQ. Trimming took off 5 bases at V and 0 bases at J, with 14 bases between the two ends. The CDR3: CASSPAISGSYEQYF. CDR3 DNA: TGTGCCAGCAGCCCCGCGATTAGCGGCTCCTACGAGCAGTACTTC. Supplemented by reference TRBV7-8 and TRBJ2-7, the full variable domain reads GAGVSQSPRYKVAKRGQDVALRCDPISGHVSLFWYQQALGQGPEFLTYFQNEAQLDKSGLPSDRFFAERPEGSVSTLKIQRTQQEDSAVYLCASSPAISGSYEQYFGPGTRLTVT.

The chain recombines TRBV6-6 with TRBJ2-5; D assignment may be TRBD1 or TRBD2 (5 bases each). The CDR3 has 16 amino acids. The V end lost 7 bases, the J end lost 5 bases, and 23 bases lay between the germline ends. In germline, CDR1 is MNHNY, CDR2 SVGAGI (reference sequence). CDR3 DNA sequence: TGTGCCAGCATAAATGAGAGGGGCCGACTCGGGGAGACCCAGTACTTC. Its protein product is CASINERGRLGETQYF.

Written as DNA, the CDR3 is TGCGCCAGCAGCCCCCCACCAGGCGCGAACACCGGGGAGCTGTTTTTT. Its protein is CASSPPPGANTGELFF. The chain has TRBV4-3 and TRBJ2-2; no clear D. Germline CDR1 and CDR2: LGHNA and YSLEER. CDR3 length: 16 amino acids. Trimming pared 4 bases from V and 0 bases from J, leaving 12 bases between.

J is TRBJ2-1 and V is TRBV13; TRBD2 agrees at 8 bases. Germline V gene sequence: CDR1 PRHDT, CDR2 FYEKMQ (reference sequence). This CDR3 has 19 amino acids. J was trimmed by 8 bases and V by 7 bases; bases with no gene match: 25. Here the CDR3 DNA reads TGTGCCAGCACCGCCCGCCTAGCGGGCCATGGGGGCTGGGACGATGAGCAGTTCTTC. Protein product: CASTARLAGHGGWDDEQFF.

The rearrangement joins TRBV7-8 to TRBJ2-7; 10 bases are shared with TRBD1. V lost 5 bases to trimming and J lost 6 bases; unmatched junction nucleotides: 7. Germline V gene sequence: CDR1 SGHVS, CDR2 FQNEAQ. The CDR3 extends over 14 amino acids. The CDR3 is CASSTGQGFPEQYF. Here the CDR3 DNA reads TGTGCCAGCAGCACGGGACAGGGGTTCCCCGAGCAGTACTTC.

This clone appeared once. The chain is built from TRBV10-2 and TRBJ2-5; 14 bases map to TRBD2. V dropped 6 bases and J dropped 4; count of bases not matched to a gene: 13. Germline V lookup: CDR1 WSHSY, CDR2 SAAADI. The CDR3 totals 18 residues. CDR3 residues: CASSPGTSGSGRRETQYF. CDR3 bases: TGCGCCAGCAGCCCCGGGACTAGCGGGAGCGGTAGAAGAGAGACCCAGTACTTC.